This TCR beta chain is from a study of T-cell reconstitution after alpha-beta-depleted transplantation in children. Study-wide points: It was surviving recipient T cells and thymic progenitors that gave some patients high TCRbeta diversity at day 60. T-cell numbers and diversity, one year after transplant, stemmed largely from T cells that were newly produced. Reportedly, only several hundred clones from non-depleted graft cells drove alpha-beta T-cell counts at about two months.

Unique molecular identifiers were incorporated during preparation of the TCRbeta library. Each CDR3 protein is one row after TCRdb ran MiXCR on the PCR reads. The repertoire holds hundreds of thousands of distinct CDR3 sequences, with about 12% as singletons. In this sample, this clonotype turned up many times. As yet, its antigen is unknown. Germline trimming cut 3 bases from V and 2 bases from J; bases unmatched to any gene: 12. This CDR3 is 16 amino acids long. Germline-derived CDR1 and CDR2 are DFQATT and SNEGSKA (reference sequence). The TCR originated in a girl aged 2 to 10 with congenital amegakaryocytic thrombocytopenia, due to receive a stem cell transplant. The rearrangement joins TRBV20-1 to TRBJ2-7; the match to TRBD2 covers 8 bases. Material: PBMCs, obtained before TCRalphabeta/CD19-depleted stem cell transplant. The CDR3 is CSASVPGGPSPYEQYF. As DNA, the CDR3 is TGCAGTGCTAGTGTCCCGGGAGGGCCTTCCCCCTACGAGCAGTACTTC.